The T cell receptor (beta chain) under discussion was sequenced for a study of blood T cell repertoires in COVID-19. Germline assignment: CDR1 SGHRS and CDR2 YFSETQ. The CDR3 comprises 17 residues, both ends counted. On this clone itself: It is unclear where the CDR3 begins or ends on the DNA, so no DNA is shown, and the CDR3 is as TCRdb lists it.

In terms of age and location, participants ranged from about 18 to 100 years and lived in about two dozen US areas. Participants had their cohort set by participant-reported clinical history. The assay was immunoSEQ multiplex PCR, and TCRdb's table has in-frame clones only and misses some. The profile shows roughly 240,000 clones, roughly 86% of them singletons. The TCR sequence derives from a woman in her twenties or thirties with acute COVID-19. This rearrangement joins TRBV5-1 to TRBJ2-6; the table's D call TRBD1 went unverified against the DNA. The sample was PBMCs or T cells enriched from blood (not recorded which). CDR3 residues: CASSFQVSEPGANVLTF.